This T cell receptor (beta chain) was sequenced in a study of cytomegalovirus exposure and HLA in healthy donors. General study results and limits: Evidence from a later analysis indicated that most CMV-associated TCR beta chains looked HLA-restricted. V- and J-gene trimming in TCR beta was tied to a missense DCLRE1C variant by an analysis performed later. TCR beta sequences reportedly predicted most subjects' HLA-A and HLA-B alleles accurately.

The V gene lost 10 bases and the J gene lost 4 bases, with 11 bases spanning the gap. The CDR3 extends over 12 amino acids. Germline V CDR1 and CDR2: LNHDA, SQIVND (reference sequence). In its sample, this clone was seen a few times. Its target is unknown. This PCR relied on a set of 60 Vbeta primers and 13 Jbeta primers. Using immunoSEQ multiplex PCR, the repertoire was profiled, and TCRdb retains in-frame clones only, with some absent. The sample holds a few hundred thousand clones, just under 85% seen once. Sequenced input: PBMCs. This sequence joins TRBV19 and TRBJ2-1; D is possibly TRBD2 (5 bases). The source is a woman in her forties in good health and CMV-seropositive. In DNA, the CDR3 is TGTGCCACGAGGGAAGGGTACAATGAGCAGTTCTTC. Translation gives CATREGYNEQFF. The full variable domain, in which reference TRBV19 and TRBJ2-1 provide the parts outside the CDR3, is DGGITQSPKYLFRKEGQNVTLSCEQNLNHDAMYWYRQDPGQGLRLIYYSQIVNDFQKGDIAEGYSVSREKKESFPLTVTSAQKNPTAFYLCATREGYNEQFFGPGTRLTVL.